The present T cell receptor beta chain was sequenced within a study of cytomegalovirus exposure and HLA in healthy donors. Findings and limits, study-wide: HLA restriction was apparent for most CMV-associated TCR beta chains in a later analysis.

CDR1 and CDR2 (germline): SGHVS, FQNEAQ. Trimming removed 7 bases from V and 0 bases from J; junction bases left unmatched: 6. CDR3 size: 16 residues. This clone was found once. The antigen is not known. PCR amplification relied on 60 Vbeta primers (plus 13 Jbeta primers). In the original analysis: Later, an analysis found about 83 million unique TCR beta chains, and about 10 million of these were shared. Measured with immunoSEQ multiplex PCR; TCRdb has only the in-frame clones, and not every one. That table furnishes V, J and clone size, whereas the DNA furnished D and trimming. The sample has roughly 150,000 clones; 70% are singletons.

The sample comprised PBMCs. The sequence was obtained from a woman aged 60 to 75 in good health and CMV-seropositive. This chain uses TRBV7-8 with TRBJ2-3, with TRBD2 matching 11 bases. CDR3 residues: CASTRLAGSSTDTQYF. The CDR3 nucleotides are TGTGCCAGCACCCGACTAGCGGGATCCAGCACAGATACGCAGTATTTT.